This T cell receptor beta chain was captured by sequencing in a study of beta chain features in type 1 diabetes. Trimming left V 2 bases short and J 11 bases short, with 19 bases between. The CDR3 extends over 15 amino acids. The germline CDR1 and CDR2 sequences are KGHSH and LQKENI. In regard to this clone: Antigen unknown.

Study-level results: A moderate, significant TCRB CDR3 shortening appeared in type 1 diabetes across four CD4+ subsets.

Since all of the isolated RNA was reverse transcribed, expressed TCRB transcripts were what got sequenced. Sequencing used immunoSEQ multiplex PCR; TCRdb keeps in-frame clones, though not all of them. Here the sample spans roughly 330,000 clones, about 13% being singletons. The clonotype comes from a woman aged 18-29 years with type 1 diabetes. The sequenced sample was naive CD4+ T cells from blood. The rearrangement links TRBV18 to TRBJ1-5; D uncertain. CDR3 protein: CASSPNSGVESAQHF. CDR3 DNA: TGTGCCAGCTCACCAAACAGTGGCGTAGAATCAGCCCAGCATTTT.